A single sample gave rise to the 22 T cell receptor beta chains below, sequenced in a study of identical twins (TCRdb year 2016). The method behind the library was 5' RACE. Instrument used: Illumina HiSeq 2000. The public sequencing data were trimmed at Q25 with fastp and processed into clonotypes with MiXCR by TCRdb, which kept only in-frame beta chains. CDR3 protein sequences are deduplicated, and each keeps its most common genes and DNA. Present in this sample are 1.5 million to 2 million distinct CDR3 sequences, around 33% of which were seen just once. Together, the top ten hold less than 0.35% of the sample. The sequencing sample was made of cord blood. Receptor source: a newborn girl in good health.

This clonotype appeared a few times. V gene TRBV20-1 combines with J gene TRBJ2-3, with a tentative D call TRBD2 (5 bases). The V and J ends lost 5 bases and 2 bases respectively, with 20 bases between them. CDR3 length equals 16 residues. CDR1 and CDR2 from the germline V gene are DFQATT and SNEGSKA (reference sequence). The CDR3 DNA reads as TGCAGTGCTCCTCGAGGCCGCGGAGGCAACACAGATACGCAGTATTTT. Amino acid sequence: CSAPRGRGGNTDTQYF.

The chain has TRBV14 and TRBJ1-1, with a tentative D call TRBD1 (6 bases). V lost 6 bases and J 5 bases, leaving 13 bases between the germline ends. Germline CDR1 is SGHDN and CDR2 is FVKESK. The CDR3 runs to 13 residues. CDR3 coding DNA: TGTGCCAGCAGTCGGGGGCCGGGAACTGAAGCTTTCTTT. It codes for CASSRGPGTEAFF.

This clonotype showed up just a few times. The genes are TRBV5-6 and TRBJ1-5; D is uncertain. The CDR3 runs to 14 residues. Trimming pared 3 bases from V and 4 bases from J, leaving 11 bases between. Germline CDR1 is SGHDT and CDR2 is YYEEEE. CDR3 sequence: CASSSVGKNQPQHF. The CDR3 DNA is TGTGCCAGCAGCTCCGTGGGGAAAAATCAGCCCCAGCATTTT.

In its sample, this clonotype was seen many times. The chain combines TRBV29-1 with TRBJ2-3; perhaps D is TRBD1 or TRBD2 (5 bases each). V lost 5 bases and J lost 6, with 12 bases in between. Germline CDR1 SQVTM, CDR2 ANQGSEA. The length of the CDR3 is 12 residues. The CDR3 loop is CSVQGVRDTQYF. The CDR3 region has the DNA TGCAGCGTTCAGGGAGTTAGGGATACGCAGTATTTT.

Worth noting for this clonotype: One end of the junction varies from germline; a read error may be responsible. The chain uses TRBV7-7 and TRBJ2-1, with 9 positions matching TRBD1. The end of the DNA aligns better with TRBJ2-7, so the J call may be wrong. CDR1 SSHAT and CDR2 FNYEAQ come from the germline V gene (reference sequence). This CDR3 spans 14 amino acids. CDR3 sequence reads: CASSAGTGLIEQYF. CDR3 DNA: TGTGCTAGCAGCGCGGGGACAGGGTTGATCGAGCAGTACTTC.

On this clonotype itself: A read error may explain this, as a much larger clone is one base away. The chain joins TRBV9 to TRBJ1-2; possibly TRBD1 for D (6 bases). This CDR3 contains 14 residues. CDR1 is SGDLS, CDR2 YYNGEE, per germline. The CDR3 sequence is CASSVGDTNHGYTF. CDR3 coding DNA: TGTGCCAGCAGCGTAGGGGACACTAACCATGGCTACACCTTC.

The chain recombines TRBV27 with TRBJ1-2; D might be TRBD1 (6 bases). The V gene lost 1 base and the J gene lost 8 bases, with 14 bases spanning the gap. There are 14 residues in the CDR3. Germline V CDR1 and CDR2: MNHEY, SMNVEV (reference sequence). The CDR3 loop is CASSLLQGTGGYTF. The CDR3 DNA reads TGTGCCAGCAGTTTATTACAGGGTACGGGGGGCTACACCTTC.

The chain has TRBV2 and TRBJ2-2, with a possible D match to TRBD2 (5 bases). The CDR3 spans 15 residues. Germline CDR1 and CDR2: SNHLY and FYNNEI. Trimming removed 6 bases from V and 4 bases from J, with 15 bases in between. The CDR3 coding sequence is TGTGCCAGCAGGCGGGCCGAATGGAGCACCGGGGAGCTGTTTTTT. It specifies CASRRAEWSTGELFF.

This clonotype was detected ten times or more. The chain employs TRBV27 and TRBJ2-3, with D unresolved. Germline V gene data show CDR1 as MNHEY and CDR2 as SMNVEV (reference sequence). Trimming left V 2 bases short and J 4 bases short, with 7 bases between. CDR3 length: 13 residues. The CDR3 here is CASSLHLADTQYF. The DNA for the CDR3 is TGTGCCAGCAGTTTACACCTGGCAGATACGCAGTATTTT.

This clonotype was seen a handful of times. The V and J genes are TRBV7-2 and TRBJ1-4, with D perhaps TRBD1 (6 bases). The V end lost 2 bases, the J end lost 5 bases, and 12 bases lay between the germline ends. This CDR3 comprises 15 residues. Germline assignment: CDR1 SGHTA and CDR2 FQGNSA. CDR3 sequence: CASSLRPGANEKLFF. The CDR3 nucleotides read TGTGCCAGCAGCTTAAGGCCAGGGGCAAATGAAAAACTGTTTTTT.

V gene TRBV6-6 combines with J gene TRBJ2-1, with 9 bases aligning to TRBD2. Per the germline V gene, CDR1 is MNHNY and CDR2 is SVGAGI (reference sequence). Trimming cost V 3 bases and J 5 bases; bases outside gene matches: 5. The CDR3 is 15 residues long. The CDR3 region is CASSYQASGDNEQFF. CDR3 DNA sequence: TGTGCCAGCAGTTATCAGGCTAGCGGGGACAATGAGCAGTTCTTC.

This clonotype was counted at least ten times. The chain is built from TRBV29-1 and TRBJ2-7, with a possible D match to TRBD2 (5 bases). Germline V gene lookup returns CDR1 SQVTM and CDR2 ANQGSEA. CDR3 length equals 13 residues. Trimming pared 6 bases from V and 3 bases from J, leaving 15 bases between. CDR3 coding DNA: TGCAGCGTCCTAGCCGACGGCCTCTACGAGCAGTACTTC. This codes for CSVLADGLYEQYF.

The genes are TRBV2 and TRBJ2-1; 14 bases line up with TRBD2. The J call may be wrong; the DNA end is better matched by TRBJ2-7. CDR1 is SNHLY and CDR2 is FYNNEI in the germline V gene. CDR3 length: 16 amino acids. CDR3 DNA sequence: TGTGCCAGCAGGGGACTAGCGGGGGTCCCCTACAATGAGCAGTACTTC. Amino acids: CASRGLAGVPYNEQYF.

This clonotype was observed a handful of times. The chain has TRBV3-1 and TRBJ2-7; D unresolved. CDR1 and CDR2 from the germline V gene are LGHDT and YNNKEL (reference sequence). The CDR3 has 14 amino acids. Between the trimmed V and J ends, which lost 3 bases and 4 bases, there was a span of 13 bases. The CDR3 loop reads CASSQASIKYEQYF. The CDR3, as DNA: TGTGCCAGCAGCCAGGCTTCTATAAAGTACGAGCAGTACTTC.

The gene calls are TRBV2 and TRBJ1-4; D is uncertain. This CDR3 has 15 residues. Germline V CDR1 and CDR2: SNHLY, FYNNEI. The V end lost 8 bases, the J end lost 5 bases, and 18 bases lay between the germline ends. The CDR3 coding sequence is TGTGCCAGCGACAAAAGGGTCCAAACAAATGAAAAACTGTTTTTT. Protein product: CASDKRVQTNEKLFF.

The CDR3 loop reads CSVCQPTEETQYF. For the CDR3, the DNA is TGCAGCGTTTGTCAGCCCACCGAGGAGACCCAGTACTTC. V is TRBV29-1 and J is TRBJ2-5; no reliable D call. The germline gives CDR1 SQVTM, CDR2 ANQGSEA. The CDR3 length is 13 residues. V was trimmed by 5 bases and J by 5 bases, leaving 15 bases between them. Using reference TRBV29-1 and TRBJ2-5 for the parts outside the CDR3, the full variable domain is SAVISQKPSRDICQRGTSLTIQCQVDSQVTMMFWYRQQPGQSLTLIATANQGSEATYESGFVIDKFPISRPNLTFSTLTVSNMSPEDSSIYLCSVCQPTEETQYFGPGTRLLVL.

The rearrangement uses TRBV10-3 and TRBJ2-7, with 7 positions matching TRBD1. Germline assignment: CDR1 ENHRY and CDR2 SYGVKD. CDR3 length equals 14 residues. The V and J ends lost 4 bases and 0 bases, in that order; junction bases with no gene match: 3. The CDR3 DNA follows: TGTGCCATCAGTGCGACAGGGCGCTCCTACGAGCAGTACTTC. Protein product: CAISATGRSYEQYF.

J is TRBJ2-1 and V is TRBV12-3 or TRBV12-4; a weak D match, TRBD2 (6 bases). Trimming removed 6 bases from V and 9 bases from J, with 27 bases in between. CDR3 length equals 17 residues. CDR3 protein: CASSYHRDGSRAGEQFF. For the CDR3, the DNA is TGTGCCAGCAGCTACCACCGGGACGGGAGTAGAGCTGGTGAGCAGTTCTTC.

With respect to this clonotype: Sequence at one end of the junction differs from germline and may be a read error. The DNA of the CDR3 is TGCGCCAGCAGCTTGGAGTCTGGTTACGAGCGGTACTTC. This encodes CASSLESGYERYF. The chain combines TRBV5-1 with TRBJ2-7; D gene uncertain. The CDR3 spans 13 residues. CDR1 is SGHRS and CDR2 is YFSETQ in the germline V gene. Looking up the rest from reference TRBV5-1 and TRBJ2-7 gives the full variable domain: KAGVTQTPRYLIKTRGQQVTLSCSPISGHRSVSWYQQTPGQGLQFLFEYFSETQRNKGNFPGRFSGRQFSNSRSEMNVSTLELGDSALYLCASSLESGYERYFGPGTRLTVT.

This clonotype was detected only a few times. J is TRBJ2-7 and V is TRBV25-1; D uncertain. Germline V gives CDR1 MGHDK, CDR2 SYGVNS. Trimming pared 8 bases from V and 2 bases from J, leaving 7 bases between. CDR3 size: 11 residues. CDR3 sequence (DNA): TGTGCCAGCGGAAATACCTACGAGCAGTACTTC. Its protein is CASGNTYEQYF.

This clonotype was counted only a few times. The chain carries TRBV12-3 or TRBV12-4 and TRBJ2-5; 11 bases agree with TRBD2. The CDR3 covers 17 residues. Trimming took 2 bases from V and 3 from J; bases not matched to a gene: 8. The CDR3 region is CASSLWGLAGGKETQYF. In DNA form, the CDR3 reads TGTGCCAGCAGTTTATGGGGGCTAGCGGGGGGAAAAGAGACCCAGTACTTC.

In its sample, this clonotype was seen a few times. The chain joins TRBV12-3 or TRBV12-4 to TRBJ1-4; D may be TRBD1 (5 bases). This CDR3 region has 14 residues. V was trimmed by 1 base and J by 4 bases, leaving 7 bases between them. The CDR3, as DNA: TGTGCCAGCAGTTTAGGGGGCGATAATGAAAAACTGTTTTTT. It yields the protein CASSLGGDNEKLFF.